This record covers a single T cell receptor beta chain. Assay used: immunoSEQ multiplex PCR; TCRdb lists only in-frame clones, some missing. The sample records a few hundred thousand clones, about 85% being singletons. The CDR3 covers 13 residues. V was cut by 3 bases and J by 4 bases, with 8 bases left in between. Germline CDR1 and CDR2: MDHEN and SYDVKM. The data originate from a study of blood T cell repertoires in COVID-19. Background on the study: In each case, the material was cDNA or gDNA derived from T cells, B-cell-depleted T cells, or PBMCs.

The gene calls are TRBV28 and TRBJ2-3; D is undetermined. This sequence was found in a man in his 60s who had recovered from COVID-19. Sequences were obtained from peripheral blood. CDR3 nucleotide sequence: TGTGCCAGCAGTTTGAGTGGGCCAGATACGCAGTATTTT. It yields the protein CASSLSGPDTQYF.